The clone carrying this TCR beta chain was picked up many times. As yet, its antigen is unknown. The data were obtained in a study of regulatory T cells in long-lasting Graves disease. The study's findings and limits: TCR diversity in persistent Graves' patients was below that of newly diagnosed ones.

Stated time point: newly diagnosed GD, antithyroid drugs for less than 3 months. TCR sequences were obtained from RNA taken from PBMCs. Construction of TCR beta libraries relied on iRepertoire HTBI primers and on Arm-PCR targeting CDR3 regions. TCRdb ran MiXCR on the multiplex PCR reads and lists one entry per CDR3 protein. The table lists 200,000 to 250,000 distinct CDR3 sequences, approximately 19% of them singletons. This CDR3 is built from 13 residues. With 7 bases removed from V and 4 bases from J, the gap between germline ends came to 11 bases. Germline CDR1 MNHNS, CDR2 SASEGT. The sample was also linked to a second study, of T cells in Graves' hyperthyroidism and ophthalmopathy. That source reports: The HTBI primer set served for first-round RT-PCR of the TCR CDR3.

This clonotype originated in a woman between 25 and 40 years old with Graves disease. The chain is built from TRBV6-1 and TRBJ1-5, with D unclear. The sequencing used peripheral blood mononuclear cells (PBMCs), collected at new diagnosis, from a patient treated with antithyroid drugs. CDR3 bases: TGTGCCAGCACCTCCGGGGAGAATCAGCCCCAGCATTTT. Its translation: CASTSGENQPQHF.